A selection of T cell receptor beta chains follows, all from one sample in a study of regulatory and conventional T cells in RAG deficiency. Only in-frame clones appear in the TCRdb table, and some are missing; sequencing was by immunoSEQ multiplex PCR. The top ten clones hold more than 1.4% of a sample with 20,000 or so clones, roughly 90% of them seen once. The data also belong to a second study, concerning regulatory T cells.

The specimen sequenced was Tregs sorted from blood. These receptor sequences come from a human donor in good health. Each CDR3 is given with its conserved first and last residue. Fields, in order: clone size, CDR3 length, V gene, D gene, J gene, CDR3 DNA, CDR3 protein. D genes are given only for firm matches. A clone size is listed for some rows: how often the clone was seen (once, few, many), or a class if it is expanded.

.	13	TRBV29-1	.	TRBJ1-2	TGCAGCGCTCAAGGGGTGGAGAACTATGGCTACACCTTC	CSAQGVENYGYTF
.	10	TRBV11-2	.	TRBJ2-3	TGTGCGACTAGAAGGAATACGCAGTATTTT	CATRRNTQYF
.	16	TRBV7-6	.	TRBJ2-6	TGTGCCAGCAGCACAGAAACAGGTTCTGGGGCCAACGTCCTGACTTTC	CASSTETGSGANVLTF
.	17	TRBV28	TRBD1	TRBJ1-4	TGTGCCAGCACCACGGGGGACAGCCATTGGAGGGGAGAAAAACTGTTTTTT	CASTTGDSHWRGEKLFF
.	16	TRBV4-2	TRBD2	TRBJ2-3	TGTGCCAGCAGCCAAGCTCCGGCGGGAGTTTCAGATACGCAGTATTTT	CASSQAPAGVSDTQYF
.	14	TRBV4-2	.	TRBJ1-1	TGTGCCAGCAGCCAAGCAGGTTCTGGCACTGAAGCTTTCTTT	CASSQAGSGTEAFF
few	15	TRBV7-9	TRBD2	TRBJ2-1	TGTGCCAGCAGCCTCCGGGACTACCGAACCAATGAGCAGTTCTTC	CASSLRDYRTNEQFF
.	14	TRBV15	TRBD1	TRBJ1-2	TGTGCCACCAGCAGGGGAACGACAGGGGAATACTACACCTTC	CATSRGTTGEYYTF
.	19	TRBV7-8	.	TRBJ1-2	TGTGCCAGCAGCTTAGGAAAGGGCCACACCGCTCAAACTAACTATGGCTACACCTTC	CASSLGKGHTAQTNYGYTF
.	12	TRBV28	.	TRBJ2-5	TGTGCAGTCAGGCGGGGAGGAGAGACCCAGTACTTC	CAVRRGGETQYF
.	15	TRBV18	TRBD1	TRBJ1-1	TGTGCCAGCTCACCTTCAGACAGGGGGGGCACTGAAGCTTTCTTT	CASSPSDRGGTEAFF
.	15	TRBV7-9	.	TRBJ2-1	TGTGCCAGCAGCTTAGGGGGGACCAGGAACAATGAGCAGTTCTTC	CASSLGGTRNNEQFF
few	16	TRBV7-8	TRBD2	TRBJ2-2	TGTGCCAGCAGGCGTACTAGCGCAGGAGGGGCCGGGGAGCTGTTTTTT	CASRRTSAGGAGELFF
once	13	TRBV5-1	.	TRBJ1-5	TGCGCCAGCAGCTTGTTACCCAATCGGCCCCAGCATTTT	CASSLLPNRPQHF
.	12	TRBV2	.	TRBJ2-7	TGTGCCAGCAGTGAATGGGACTACGAGCAGTACTTC	CASSEWDYEQYF
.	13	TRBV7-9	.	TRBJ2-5	TGTGCCAGCAGCCCAACAGGGCAAGAGACCCAGTACTTC	CASSPTGQETQYF
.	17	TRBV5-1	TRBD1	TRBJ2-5	TGCGCCAGCAGCTTTGGTGTCAGGGACAGCCTACAAGAGACCCAGTACTTC	CASSFGVRDSLQETQYF
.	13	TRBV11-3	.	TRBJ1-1	TGTGCCAGCAGCTCCCCCCCAGCATTTGAAGCTTTCTTT	CASSSPPAFEAFF
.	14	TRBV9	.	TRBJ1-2	TGTGCCAGCAGCGTAGGGCAGGCCCCCTATGGCTACACCTTC	CASSVGQAPYGYTF
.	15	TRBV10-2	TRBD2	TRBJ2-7	TGCGCCAGCAAGTCGGCTAGCGGGGAGTCCTACGAGCAGTACTTC	CASKSASGESYEQYF
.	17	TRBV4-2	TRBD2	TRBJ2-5	TGTGCCAGCAGCCAGGAGCCTTTGACTAGCGGCAAAGAGACCCAGTACTTC	CASSQEPLTSGKETQYF
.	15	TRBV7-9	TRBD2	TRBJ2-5	TGTGCCAGCAGCTTAGGGACTAGCGGGGGAGCGACCCAGTACTTC	CASSLGTSGGATQYF